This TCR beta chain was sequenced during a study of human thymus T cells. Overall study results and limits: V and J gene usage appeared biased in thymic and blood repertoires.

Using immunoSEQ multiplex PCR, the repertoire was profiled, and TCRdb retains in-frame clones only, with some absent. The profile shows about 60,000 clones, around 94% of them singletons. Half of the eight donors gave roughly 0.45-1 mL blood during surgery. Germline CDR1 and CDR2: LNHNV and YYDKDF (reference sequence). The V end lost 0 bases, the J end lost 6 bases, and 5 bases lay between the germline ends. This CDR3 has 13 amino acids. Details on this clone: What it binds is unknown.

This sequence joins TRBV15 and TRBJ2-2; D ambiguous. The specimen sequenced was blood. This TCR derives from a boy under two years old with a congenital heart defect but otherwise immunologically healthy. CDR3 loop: CATSRDRPGELFF. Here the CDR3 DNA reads TGTGCCACCAGCAGAGATCGTCCCGGGGAGCTGTTTTTT.